This record covers a single T cell receptor (beta chain). Its target is not known. The data were taken from a study of Tregs in tolerant kidney transplant recipients. Using immunoSEQ multiplex PCR, the repertoire was profiled, and TCRdb retains in-frame clones only, with some absent. This repertoire shows more than 60,000 clones, 75% to 90% found once; its top ten account for roughly 2%. Before regulatory T cell sorting, thawed PBMCs rested overnight at 37°C in about 200 IU/ml IL-2. General observations from the study: In tolerant patients, donor-specific Tregs outgrew total Tregs, suggesting antigen-driven expansion. Nucleotide sequences could not be compared across some patients' samples due to primer changes.

Sample: Tregs from blood, taken before the transplant. This receptor was identified in a human donor who received a combined kidney and bone marrow transplant.

The CDR3 reads CASRGDSGREYEQYF. CDR3 DNA sequence: TGTGCCAGCAGGGGCGATAGCGGGAGGGAATACGAGCAGTACTTC. The chain is built from TRBV28 and TRBJ2-7; 11 bases line up with TRBD2. Losses at the gene ends were 6 bases for V and 4 bases for J; bases not matched to a gene: 8. This CDR3 has 15 amino acids. Per germline, CDR1 MDHEN and CDR2 SYDVKM.